Listed below are T cell receptor beta chains from one sample, sequenced in a study of early T cells in non-severe SARS-CoV-2 infection. MiXCR, run by TCRdb on the 5' RACE reads, gives a single entry per CDR3 protein. Among some 70,000 distinct CDR3 sequences listed, less than 15% were seen once. The source material was whole blood. These receptors originate from an adult who was a healthcare worker with PCR-confirmed SARS-CoV-2 infection or an uninfected control (not recorded which). Both conserved end residues are part of each CDR3. The order of the fields is V gene, D gene, J gene, clone size, CDR3 protein, CDR3 DNA. The D gene is left open where the match is weak. Clone size, where shown, is once, few, many, or a class for clones that have expanded.

v_gene: TRBV20-1; d_gene: NA; j_gene: TRBJ2-7; abundance: many; CDR3aa: CSARGLDSNSYEQYF; CDR3nt: TGCAGTGCTAGAGGCCTCGACAGCAACTCCTACGAGCAGTACTTC
v_gene: TRBV24-1; d_gene: TRBD1; j_gene: TRBJ2-7; abundance: many; CDR3aa: CASTGQGAGEQYF; CDR3nt: TGTGCCTCTACGGGACAGGGGGCGGGCGAGCAGTACTTC
v_gene: TRBV12-3/TRBV12-4; d_gene: NA; j_gene: TRBJ1-3; abundance: NA; CDR3aa: CASSFFGSANTIYF; CDR3nt: TGTGCCAGCAGTTTTTTCGGGTCCGCCAACACCATATATTTT
v_gene: TRBV28; d_gene: NA; j_gene: TRBJ2-5; abundance: many; CDR3aa: CASSPTGTEETQYF; CDR3nt: TGTGCCAGCAGTCCAACCGGGACGGAAGAGACCCAGTACTTC
v_gene: TRBV7-2; d_gene: TRBD1; j_gene: TRBJ2-1; abundance: many; CDR3aa: CASSPRTGQNEQFF; CDR3nt: TGTGCCAGCAGCCCTCGGACAGGGCAAAATGAGCAGTTCTTC
v_gene: TRBV5-5; d_gene: NA; j_gene: TRBJ1-4; abundance: many; CDR3aa: CASSSPGLHGEKLFF; CDR3nt: TGTGCCAGCAGCAGCCCCGGATTACATGGAGAAAAACTGTTTTTT
v_gene: TRBV28; d_gene: TRBD2; j_gene: TRBJ2-7; abundance: few; CDR3aa: CASTPTSGSYEQYF; CDR3nt: TGTGCCAGCACCCCGACTAGCGGGAGTTACGAGCAGTACTTC
v_gene: TRBV20-1; d_gene: NA; j_gene: TRBJ2-3; abundance: many; CDR3aa: CSAPGARSRDTQYF; CDR3nt: TGCAGTGCCCCAGGCGCCCGGTCGAGAGATACGCAGTATTTT
v_gene: TRBV4-1; d_gene: TRBD1; j_gene: TRBJ2-1; abundance: many; CDR3aa: CASSHIWGQGDNEQFF; CDR3nt: TGCGCCAGCAGCCACATTTGGGGACAGGGCGACAATGAGCAGTTCTTC
v_gene: TRBV28; d_gene: NA; j_gene: TRBJ2-2; abundance: many; CDR3aa: CASSPLGGMTGELFF; CDR3nt: TGTGCCAGCAGTCCCCTGGGGGGAATGACCGGGGAGCTGTTTTTT
v_gene: TRBV15; d_gene: TRBD2; j_gene: TRBJ2-2; abundance: many; CDR3aa: CATSVGLATGELFF; CDR3nt: TGTGCCACCAGCGTGGGACTAGCGACCGGGGAGCTGTTTTTT
v_gene: TRBV20-1; d_gene: TRBD2; j_gene: TRBJ2-3; abundance: many; CDR3aa: CSARQASGSPSTDTQYF; CDR3nt: TGCAGTGCTAGACAAGCTAGCGGCAGCCCCAGCACAGATACGCAGTATTTT
v_gene: TRBV13; d_gene: NA; j_gene: TRBJ2-3; abundance: many; CDR3aa: CASSQGTDTQYF; CDR3nt: TGTGCCAGCAGCCAAGGCACAGATACGCAGTATTTT
v_gene: TRBV20-1; d_gene: TRBD1; j_gene: TRBJ1-5; abundance: many; CDR3aa: CSAINGGGWNQPQHF; CDR3nt: TGCAGTGCCATCAATGGAGGGGGCTGGAATCAGCCCCAGCATTTT
v_gene: TRBV29-1; d_gene: TRBD2; j_gene: TRBJ2-7; abundance: few; CDR3aa: CSVEREGSYEQYF; CDR3nt: TGCAGCGTTGAAAGGGAGGGTTCCTACGAGCAGTACTTC
v_gene: TRBV28; d_gene: TRBD1; j_gene: TRBJ2-7; abundance: few; CDR3aa: CASRGQGTAYEQYF; CDR3nt: TGTGCCAGCAGGGGACAGGGGACGGCCTACGAGCAGTACTTC
v_gene: TRBV9; d_gene: TRBD2; j_gene: TRBJ2-1; abundance: many; CDR3aa: CASSPEGGRALGEQFF; CDR3nt: TGTGCCAGCAGCCCAGAAGGTGGGAGGGCCCTGGGTGAGCAGTTCTTC
v_gene: TRBV7-6; d_gene: NA; j_gene: TRBJ1-5; abundance: many; CDR3aa: CASSLGFGQPQHF; CDR3nt: TGTGCCAGCAGTCTAGGCTTCGGTCAGCCCCAGCATTTT
v_gene: TRBV10-3; d_gene: NA; j_gene: TRBJ1-1; abundance: few; CDR3aa: CAISGRNGGTEAFF; CDR3nt: TGTGCCATCAGTGGTCGGAACGGGGGGACTGAAGCTTTCTTT
v_gene: TRBV7-8; d_gene: TRBD2; j_gene: TRBJ2-1; abundance: many; CDR3aa: CASRNPKAEAGTSGTGKQFF; CDR3nt: TGTGCCAGCAGGAACCCCAAGGCGGAGGCCGGGACTAGCGGGACTGGTAAGCAGTTCTTC
v_gene: TRBV9; d_gene: TRBD2; j_gene: TRBJ2-1; abundance: many; CDR3aa: CASSVDTSGRSYNEQFF; CDR3nt: TGTGCCAGCAGCGTAGACACTAGCGGTCGTTCCTACAATGAGCAGTTCTTC
v_gene: TRBV5-1; d_gene: NA; j_gene: TRBJ1-3; abundance: few; CDR3aa: CASSLRGGDSGNTKYF; CDR3nt: TGCGCCAGCAGCCTTCGCGGGGGCGACTCTGGAAACACCAAATATTTT
v_gene: TRBV5-1; d_gene: NA; j_gene: TRBJ1-1; abundance: few; CDR3aa: CASSYGGSAASNTEAFF; CDR3nt: TGCGCCAGCAGCTACGGAGGGTCCGCAGCCTCGAACACTGAAGCTTTCTTT
v_gene: TRBV5-6; d_gene: NA; j_gene: TRBJ2-1; abundance: many; CDR3aa: CASSSFGGYRQFF; CDR3nt: TGTGCCAGCAGCTCGTTCGGTGGATATAGGCAGTTCTTC
v_gene: TRBV21-1; d_gene: NA; j_gene: TRBJ2-2; abundance: NA; CDR3aa: CASSKGGQGLVTGELFF; CDR3nt: TGTGCCAGCAGCAAAGGAGGACAGGGTTTGGTTACCGGGGAGCTGTTTTTT
v_gene: TRBV28; d_gene: TRBD1; j_gene: TRBJ2-1; abundance: few; CDR3aa: CASSARQGYSYNEQFF; CDR3nt: TGTGCCAGCAGTGCCCGACAGGGATATTCCTACAATGAGCAGTTCTTC
v_gene: TRBV28; d_gene: TRBD2; j_gene: TRBJ2-3; abundance: NA; CDR3aa: CASSPPGTSGTTDADTQYF; CDR3nt: TGTGCCAGCAGTCCACCGGGAACTAGCGGGACTACCGATGCTGATACGCAGTATTTT
v_gene: TRBV7-2; d_gene: NA; j_gene: TRBJ1-2; abundance: many; CDR3aa: CASSPGTLNYGYTF; CDR3nt: TGTGCCAGCAGTCCCGGGACACTTAACTATGGCTACACCTTC
v_gene: TRBV7-9; d_gene: NA; j_gene: TRBJ2-2; abundance: many; CDR3aa: CASSLAPASGELFF; CDR3nt: TGTGCCAGCAGCTTAGCACCAGCTTCCGGGGAGCTGTTTTTT
v_gene: TRBV6-5; d_gene: NA; j_gene: TRBJ2-7; abundance: many; CDR3aa: CASSFDTGPSYEQYF; CDR3nt: TGTGCCAGCAGCTTCGACACGGGGCCCAGTTACGAGCAGTACTTC
v_gene: TRBV6-6; d_gene: NA; j_gene: TRBJ2-7; abundance: many; CDR3aa: CASSYSGGLDTYEQYF; CDR3nt: TGTGCCAGCAGTTACTCCGGGGGACTGGATACCTACGAGCAGTACTTC
v_gene: TRBV3-1; d_gene: NA; j_gene: TRBJ1-1; abundance: many; CDR3aa: CASSQETVRTTEAFF; CDR3nt: TGTGCCAGCAGCCAAGAGACAGTAAGGACCACTGAAGCTTTCTTT
v_gene: TRBV30; d_gene: NA; j_gene: TRBJ2-1; abundance: few; CDR3aa: CAWTLDTYNEQFF; CDR3nt: TGTGCCTGGACACTAGATACCTACAATGAGCAGTTCTTC
v_gene: TRBV5-1; d_gene: NA; j_gene: TRBJ2-7; abundance: NA; CDR3aa: CASSFRTPGDEQYF; CDR3nt: TGCGCCAGCAGCTTCAGGACCCCCGGGGACGAGCAGTACTTC
v_gene: TRBV5-5; d_gene: TRBD1; j_gene: TRBJ1-5; abundance: many; CDR3aa: CASSSDSLRGEPQHF; CDR3nt: TGTGCCAGCAGCTCGGACTCCCTCAGGGGGGAGCCCCAGCATTTT
v_gene: TRBV7-6; d_gene: TRBD2; j_gene: TRBJ2-2; abundance: many; CDR3aa: CASSLAVLAGTTGELFF; CDR3nt: TGTGCCAGCAGCTTAGCGGTGCTAGCGGGTACCACCGGGGAGCTGTTTTTT
v_gene: TRBV7-2; d_gene: NA; j_gene: TRBJ2-3; abundance: many; CDR3aa: CASSLAGSTDTQYF; CDR3nt: TGTGCCAGCAGCTTAGCGGGTAGCACAGATACGCAGTATTTT
v_gene: TRBV20-1; d_gene: TRBD2; j_gene: TRBJ2-7; abundance: many; CDR3aa: CSARDVGAGDSYEQYF; CDR3nt: TGCAGTGCTAGGGACGTAGGGGCGGGAGACTCCTACGAGCAGTACTTC
v_gene: TRBV19; d_gene: NA; j_gene: TRBJ2-7; abundance: few; CDR3aa: CASSTGSTTHEQYF; CDR3nt: TGTGCCAGTAGCACCGGATCCACCACCCACGAGCAGTACTTC
v_gene: TRBV12-3/TRBV12-4; d_gene: TRBD1; j_gene: TRBJ2-1; abundance: medium-sized; CDR3aa: CASSLVGTGYNEQFF; CDR3nt: TGTGCCAGCAGTTTGGTCGGGACAGGATACAATGAGCAGTTCTTC
v_gene: TRBV11-2; d_gene: NA; j_gene: TRBJ2-3; abundance: NA; CDR3aa: CASSLVLDSVITDTQYF; CDR3nt: TGTGCCAGCAGCTTGGTGCTAGACAGCGTGATCACAGATACGCAGTATTTT
v_gene: TRBV7-6; d_gene: NA; j_gene: TRBJ2-5; abundance: many; CDR3aa: CASSLSWETQYF; CDR3nt: TGTGCCAGCAGCTTATCATGGGAGACCCAGTACTTC
v_gene: TRBV28; d_gene: NA; j_gene: TRBJ2-2; abundance: NA; CDR3aa: CASSLSGGGTGELFF; CDR3nt: TGTGCCAGCAGTTTATCCGGGGGAGGCACCGGGGAGCTGTTTTTT
v_gene: TRBV6-1; d_gene: NA; j_gene: TRBJ2-2; abundance: NA; CDR3aa: CASSGSSGRAGELFF; CDR3nt: TGTGCCAGCAGTGGTTCATCAGGGAGAGCCGGGGAGCTGTTTTTT
v_gene: TRBV7-2; d_gene: NA; j_gene: TRBJ2-2; abundance: NA; CDR3aa: CASSLPTANTGELFF; CDR3nt: TGTGCCAGCAGCTTACCGACAGCGAACACCGGGGAGCTGTTTTTT
v_gene: TRBV12-5; d_gene: TRBD2; j_gene: TRBJ2-2; abundance: many; CDR3aa: CASGLVQGFGTSGTGELFF; CDR3nt: TGTGCTAGTGGTTTGGTACAAGGGTTTGGGACTAGCGGGACCGGGGAGCTGTTTTTT
v_gene: TRBV3-1; d_gene: NA; j_gene: TRBJ2-1; abundance: few; CDR3aa: CASSRSSGFYNEQFF; CDR3nt: TGTGCCAGCAGCCGAAGTAGCGGATTCTACAATGAGCAGTTCTTC
v_gene: TRBV6-5; d_gene: NA; j_gene: TRBJ1-5; abundance: few; CDR3aa: CASSYGANQPQHF; CDR3nt: TGTGCCAGCAGTTACGGGGCAAATCAGCCCCAGCATTTT
v_gene: TRBV20-1; d_gene: NA; j_gene: TRBJ2-3; abundance: NA; CDR3aa: CSRKGVTSTDTQYF; CDR3nt: TGCAGTCGGAAGGGGGTCACTAGCACAGATACGCAGTATTTT
v_gene: TRBV7-8; d_gene: TRBD1; j_gene: TRBJ2-2; abundance: few; CDR3aa: CASSLWTGVTGELFF; CDR3nt: TGTGCCAGCAGCTTATGGACAGGGGTGACCGGGGAGCTGTTTTTT
v_gene: TRBV12-2; d_gene: NA; j_gene: TRBJ2-6; abundance: NA; CDR3aa: CASRLAQEDRARSGANVLTF; CDR3nt: TGTGCAAGTCGCTTAGCGCAGGAAGACAGGGCGAGGTCTGGGGCCAACGTCCTGACTTTC
v_gene: TRBV18; d_gene: TRBD2; j_gene: TRBJ2-3; abundance: few; CDR3aa: CASSPGLAVHGDTQYF; CDR3nt: TGTGCCAGCTCACCAGGACTAGCGGTACACGGAGATACGCAGTATTTT
v_gene: TRBV9; d_gene: TRBD1; j_gene: TRBJ1-2; abundance: many; CDR3aa: CASSAPRTGLQDYGYTF; CDR3nt: TGTGCCAGCAGCGCGCCGCGGACAGGGTTACAGGATTATGGCTACACCTTC
v_gene: TRBV28; d_gene: TRBD2; j_gene: TRBJ2-7; abundance: few; CDR3aa: CASSLSSGRPYEQYF; CDR3nt: TGTGCCAGCAGTTTATCCAGCGGGAGGCCCTACGAGCAGTACTTC
v_gene: TRBV30; d_gene: NA; j_gene: TRBJ2-1; abundance: few; CDR3aa: CAFTPRDSQDEQFF; CDR3nt: TGTGCCTTTACCCCCCGGGACTCCCAGGATGAGCAGTTCTTC
v_gene: TRBV28; d_gene: NA; j_gene: TRBJ1-2; abundance: few; CDR3aa: CASSTTFPNYGYTF; CDR3nt: TGTGCCAGCAGCACTACTTTCCCTAACTATGGCTACACCTTC
v_gene: TRBV7-8; d_gene: TRBD2; j_gene: TRBJ2-1; abundance: many; CDR3aa: CASSSLRVSGRVYNEQFF; CDR3nt: TGTGCCAGCAGCTCGTTACGGGTTAGCGGGAGAGTCTACAATGAGCAGTTCTTC
v_gene: TRBV29-1; d_gene: TRBD1; j_gene: TRBJ2-7; abundance: many; CDR3aa: CSVTGDFDEQYF; CDR3nt: TGCAGCGTTACAGGGGATTTCGACGAGCAGTACTTC
v_gene: TRBV28; d_gene: TRBD2; j_gene: TRBJ2-5; abundance: NA; CDR3aa: CASIPTSGYQETQYF; CDR3nt: TGTGCCAGCATCCCGACTAGCGGGTACCAAGAGACCCAGTACTTC